This entry is about one TCR beta chain. Antigen unknown. This entry is derived from a study of Ad26.COV2.S vaccination and SARS-CoV-2 variants. Notes on the study in general: Researchers reported similar non-spike TCR breadth in vaccine and placebo recipients.

CDR1 is SGHDN, CDR2 FVKESK, per germline. The germline V and J ends were trimmed by 4 bases and 2 bases, with 19 bases remaining between them. This CDR3 is 17 amino acids long. Here immunoSEQ multiplex PCR was the method, and the copy in TCRdb shows in-frame clones only, minus some. Found here are about 680,000 clones, approximately 88% of them singletons; the top ten hold around 1.4%. Treatment noted: around 19 received Ad26.COV2.S at low or high dose, single or two shots; several received placebo; per-sample allocation not given. Day 63 after the first vaccine or placebo injection was the time point for sampling. An adult of 18-55 years in Boston served as donor.

The TCR comes from a person between 18 and 59 years old who received the Ad26.COV2.S COVID-19 vaccine or a placebo. J is TRBJ2-3 and V is TRBV14; D possibly corresponds to TRBD1 (6 bases). The sequencing used peripheral blood, collected in a trial of Ad26.COV2.S vaccine versus placebo. CDR3 residues: CASSPYLGAALTDTQYF. CDR3 in DNA: TGTGCCAGCAGCCCTTACCTGGGGGCCGCCCTCACAGATACGCAGTATTTT.